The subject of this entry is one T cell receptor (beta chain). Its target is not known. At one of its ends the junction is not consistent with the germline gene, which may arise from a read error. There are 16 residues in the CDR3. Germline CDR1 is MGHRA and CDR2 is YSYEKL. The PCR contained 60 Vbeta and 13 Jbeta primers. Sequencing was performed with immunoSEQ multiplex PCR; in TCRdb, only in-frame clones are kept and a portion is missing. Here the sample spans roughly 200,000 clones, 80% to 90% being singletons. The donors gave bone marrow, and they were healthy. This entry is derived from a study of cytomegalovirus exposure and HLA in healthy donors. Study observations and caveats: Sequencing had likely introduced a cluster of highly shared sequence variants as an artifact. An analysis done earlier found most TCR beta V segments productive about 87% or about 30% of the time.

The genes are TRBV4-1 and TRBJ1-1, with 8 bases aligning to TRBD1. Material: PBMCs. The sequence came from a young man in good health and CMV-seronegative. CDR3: CASSHLRQGLNTEDFF. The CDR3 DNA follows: TGCGCCAGCAGCCACCTCCGACAGGGGTTGAACACTGAAGATTTCTTT.